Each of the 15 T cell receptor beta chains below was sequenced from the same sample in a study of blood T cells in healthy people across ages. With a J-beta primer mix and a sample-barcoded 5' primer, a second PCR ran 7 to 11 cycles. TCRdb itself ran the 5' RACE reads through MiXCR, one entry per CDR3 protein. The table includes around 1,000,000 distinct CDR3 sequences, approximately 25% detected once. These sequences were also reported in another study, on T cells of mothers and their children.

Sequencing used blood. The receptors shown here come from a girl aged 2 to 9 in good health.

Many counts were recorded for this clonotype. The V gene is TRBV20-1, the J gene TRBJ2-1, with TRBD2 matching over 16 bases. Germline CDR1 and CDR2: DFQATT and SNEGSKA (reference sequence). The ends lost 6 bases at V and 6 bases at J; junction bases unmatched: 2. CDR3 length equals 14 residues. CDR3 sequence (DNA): TGCAGTGCCGGGACTAGCGGGGGGGCCAATGAGCAGTTCTTC. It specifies CSAGTSGGANEQFF.

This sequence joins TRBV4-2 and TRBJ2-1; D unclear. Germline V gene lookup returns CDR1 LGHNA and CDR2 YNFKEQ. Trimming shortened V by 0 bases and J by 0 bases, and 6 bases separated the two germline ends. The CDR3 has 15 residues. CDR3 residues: CASSQEYSSYNEQFF. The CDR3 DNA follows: TGTGCCAGCAGCCAAGAATATAGCTCCTACAATGAGCAGTTCTTC.

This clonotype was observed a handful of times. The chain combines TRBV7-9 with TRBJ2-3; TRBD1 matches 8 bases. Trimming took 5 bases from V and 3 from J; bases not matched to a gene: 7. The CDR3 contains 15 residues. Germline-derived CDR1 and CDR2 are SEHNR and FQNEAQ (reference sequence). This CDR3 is CASSPRTGRTDTQYF. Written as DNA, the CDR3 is TGTGCCAGCAGCCCTCGGACAGGGAGGACAGATACGCAGTATTTT.

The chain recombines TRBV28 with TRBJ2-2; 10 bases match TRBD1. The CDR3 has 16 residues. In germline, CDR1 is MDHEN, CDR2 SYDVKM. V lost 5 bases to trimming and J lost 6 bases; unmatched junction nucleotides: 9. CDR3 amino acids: CASSPIGDRGSGELFF. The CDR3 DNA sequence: TGTGCCAGCAGTCCCATTGGGGACAGGGGCTCCGGGGAGCTGTTTTTT.

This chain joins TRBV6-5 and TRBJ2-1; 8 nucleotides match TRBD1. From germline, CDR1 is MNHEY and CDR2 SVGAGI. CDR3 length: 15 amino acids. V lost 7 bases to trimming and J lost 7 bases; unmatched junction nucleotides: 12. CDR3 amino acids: CASNSDRVGLNEQFF. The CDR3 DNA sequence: TGTGCCAGCAACTCGGACAGGGTCGGACTAAATGAGCAGTTCTTC.

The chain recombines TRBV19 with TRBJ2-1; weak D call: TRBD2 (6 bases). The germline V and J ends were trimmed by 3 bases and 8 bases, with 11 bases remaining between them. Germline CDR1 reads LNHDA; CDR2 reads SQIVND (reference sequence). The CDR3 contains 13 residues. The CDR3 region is CASSIGTVDEQFF. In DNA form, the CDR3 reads TGTGCCAGTAGTATCGGGACTGTGGATGAGCAGTTCTTC.

CDR3 coding DNA: TGTGCCAGCAGCCCAAAAGGAAGACAGAACGAAAAACTGTTTTTT. Encoded protein: CASSPKGRQNEKLFF. The chain employs TRBV7-9 and TRBJ1-4; maybe TRBD1 (5 bases). The CDR3 is 15 residues long. Trimming removed 5 bases from V and 8 bases from J, with 18 bases in between. Germline V lookup: CDR1 SEHNR, CDR2 FQNEAQ (reference sequence).

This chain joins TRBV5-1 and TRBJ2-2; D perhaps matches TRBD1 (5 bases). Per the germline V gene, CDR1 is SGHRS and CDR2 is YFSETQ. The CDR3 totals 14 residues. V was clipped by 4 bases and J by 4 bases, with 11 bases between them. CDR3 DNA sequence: TGCGCCAGCAGCCCTGACAGCTCCACCGGGGAGCTGTTTTTT. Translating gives CASSPDSSTGELFF.

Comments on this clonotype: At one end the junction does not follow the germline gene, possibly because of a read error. The CDR3 loop is CASSQVVTSGKETRYF. The CDR3 DNA is TGCGCCAGCAGCCAAGTTGTCACTAGCGGAAAAGAGACCCGGTACTTC. The V gene is TRBV4-1, the J gene TRBJ2-5; 8 bases align to TRBD2. The germline CDR1 and CDR2 sequences are MGHRA and YSYEKL. The CDR3 is 16 residues long.

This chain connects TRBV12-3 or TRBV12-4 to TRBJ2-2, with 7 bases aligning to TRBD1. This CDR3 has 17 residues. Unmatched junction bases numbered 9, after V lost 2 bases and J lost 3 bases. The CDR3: CASSLRATGSDTGELFF. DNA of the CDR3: TGTGCCAGCAGTTTAAGGGCGACAGGGTCGGACACCGGGGAGCTGTTTTTT.

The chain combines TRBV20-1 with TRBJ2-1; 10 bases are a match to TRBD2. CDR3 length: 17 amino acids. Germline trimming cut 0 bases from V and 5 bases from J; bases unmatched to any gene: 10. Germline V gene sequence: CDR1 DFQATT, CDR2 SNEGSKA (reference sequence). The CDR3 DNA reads TGCAGTGCTAGAGATTTGGCTAGCGGGAGTCTAAACAATGAGCAGTTCTTC. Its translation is CSARDLASGSLNNEQFF.

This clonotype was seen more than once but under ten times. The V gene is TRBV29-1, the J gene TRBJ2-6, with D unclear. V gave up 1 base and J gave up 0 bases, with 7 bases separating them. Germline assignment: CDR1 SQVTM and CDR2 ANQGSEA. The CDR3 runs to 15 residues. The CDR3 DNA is TGCAGCGTTGAAGGGGTGAACTCTGGGGCCAACGTCCTGACTTTC. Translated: CSVEGVNSGANVLTF. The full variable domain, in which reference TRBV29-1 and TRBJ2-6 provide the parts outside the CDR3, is SAVISQKPSRDICQRGTSLTIQCQVDSQVTMMFWYRQQPGQSLTLIATANQGSEATYESGFVIDKFPISRPNLTFSTLTVSNMSPEDSSIYLCSVEGVNSGANVLTFGAGSRLTVL.

The CDR3 sequence: CASERTGTGQETQYF. The CDR3 DNA is TGTGCCAGCGAACGAACCGGGACGGGACAAGAGACCCAGTACTTC. The chain has TRBV3-1 and TRBJ2-5; possibly TRBD1 or TRBD2 for D (5 bases each). The CDR3 extends over 15 amino acids. Germline assignment: CDR1 LGHDT and CDR2 YNNKEL (reference sequence). V was trimmed by 8 bases and J by 2 bases, leaving 18 bases between them.

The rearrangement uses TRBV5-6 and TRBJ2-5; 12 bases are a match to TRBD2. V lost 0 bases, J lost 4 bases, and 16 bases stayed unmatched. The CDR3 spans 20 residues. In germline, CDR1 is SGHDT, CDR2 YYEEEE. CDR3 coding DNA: TGTGCCAGCAGCTTGGTCTCCTCGGCTAGCGGGAGGGCCTTCGGAGAGACCCAGTACTTC. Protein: CASSLVSSASGRAFGETQYF.

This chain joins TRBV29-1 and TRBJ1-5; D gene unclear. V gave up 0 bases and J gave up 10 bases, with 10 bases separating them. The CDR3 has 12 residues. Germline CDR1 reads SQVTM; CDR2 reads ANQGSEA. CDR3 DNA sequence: TGCAGCGTTGAAGAGCCTGGCGACCCCCAGCATTTT. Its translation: CSVEEPGDPQHF.